This passage covers 3 T cell receptor beta chains from one sample sequenced in a study of shared clonotypes between healthy human individuals. Terminally differentiated effector memory CD45RA+ cells were left out of the naive CD8 fraction, which was CD45RO-negative and positively selected for CCR7. Here immunoSEQ multiplex PCR was the method, and the copy in TCRdb shows in-frame clones only, minus some. The sample has about 1.9 million clones; over 85% are singletons. The sample was naive CD8+ T cells from PBMCs. The receptor source for this set is a man younger than 35 in good health. Some clones in this sample may be carry-over from other donors' samples.

This clone has a handful of counts. The V call is TRBV19, the J call TRBJ1-4; tentatively, D is TRBD1 (5 bases). Trimming removed 4 bases at V and 0 bases at J, with 12 bases between. CDR3 length: 16 amino acids. Germline loops: CDR1 LNHDA, CDR2 SQIVND (reference sequence). The DNA of the CDR3 is TGTGCCAGTAGTACCCTGTGGGGGTCAACTAATGAAAAACTGTTTTTT. Translation gives CASSTLWGSTNEKLFF.

The chain combines TRBV7-9 with TRBJ2-1, with 8 bases aligning to TRBD2. The V gene's germline CDR1 is SEHNR and CDR2 FQNEAQ (reference sequence). The CDR3 has 19 amino acids. The J segment lost 0 bases and the V segment lost 2 bases, leaving 12 bases of the junction unmatched. Written as DNA, the CDR3 is TGTGCCAGCAGCTTATGGCCAGCGGGGGAGAAGAGCTCCTACAATGAGCAGTTCTTC. Its translation is CASSLWPAGEKSSYNEQFF.

This clone was detected once. Other DNA sequences of this sample code for an identical CDR3. The CDR3 coding sequence is TGTGCCAGCAGTTGGGGAACTGAAGCTTTCTTT. The encoded protein is CASSWGTEAFF. The gene calls are TRBV27 and TRBJ1-1; D is unclear. The germline V and J ends were trimmed by 4 bases and 5 bases, with 5 bases remaining between them. The CDR3 is 11 residues long. From germline, CDR1 is MNHEY and CDR2 SMNVEV (reference sequence).